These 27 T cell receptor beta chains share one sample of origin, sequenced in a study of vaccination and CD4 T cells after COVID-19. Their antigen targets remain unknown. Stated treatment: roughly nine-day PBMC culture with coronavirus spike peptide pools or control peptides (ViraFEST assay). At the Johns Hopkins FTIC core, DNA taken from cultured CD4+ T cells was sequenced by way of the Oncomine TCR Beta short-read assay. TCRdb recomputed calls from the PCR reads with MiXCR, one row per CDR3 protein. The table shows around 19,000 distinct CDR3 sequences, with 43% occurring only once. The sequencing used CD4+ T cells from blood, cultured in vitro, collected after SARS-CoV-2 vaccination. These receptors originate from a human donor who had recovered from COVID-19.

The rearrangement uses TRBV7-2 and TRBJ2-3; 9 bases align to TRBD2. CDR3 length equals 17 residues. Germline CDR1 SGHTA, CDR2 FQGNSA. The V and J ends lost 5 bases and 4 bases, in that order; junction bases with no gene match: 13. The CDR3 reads CASSRRAAGGLPDTQYF. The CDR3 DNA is TGTGCCAGCAGCCGGAGGGCCGCGGGGGGGCTTCCAGATACGCAGTATTTT. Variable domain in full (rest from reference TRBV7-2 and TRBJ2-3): GAGVSQSPSNKVTEKGKDVELRCDPISGHTALYWYRQSLGQGLEFLIYFQGNSAPDKSGLPSDRFSAERTGGSVSTLTIQRTQQEDSAVYLCASSRRAAGGLPDTQYFGPGTRLTVL.

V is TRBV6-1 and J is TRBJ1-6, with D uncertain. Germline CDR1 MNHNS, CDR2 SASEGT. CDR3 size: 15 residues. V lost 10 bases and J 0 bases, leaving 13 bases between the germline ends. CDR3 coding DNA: TGTGCCACGACCCTCCGGAGCTCCTATAATTCACCCCTCCACTTT. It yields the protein CATTLRSSYNSPLHF.

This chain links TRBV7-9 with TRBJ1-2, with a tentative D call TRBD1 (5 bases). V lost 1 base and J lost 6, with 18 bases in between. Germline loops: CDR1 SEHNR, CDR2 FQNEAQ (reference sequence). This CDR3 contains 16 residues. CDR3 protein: CASSLVPGLVGHGYTF. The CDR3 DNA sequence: TGTGCCAGCAGCTTAGTACCAGGGCTTGTTGGTCATGGCTACACCTTC.

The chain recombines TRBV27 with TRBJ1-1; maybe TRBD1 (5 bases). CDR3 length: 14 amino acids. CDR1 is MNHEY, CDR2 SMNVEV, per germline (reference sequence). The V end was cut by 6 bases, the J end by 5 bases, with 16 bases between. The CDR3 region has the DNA TGTGCCAGCAGAGCCGGCAGGGAGAGGACTGAAGCTTTCTTT. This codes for CASRAGRERTEAFF.

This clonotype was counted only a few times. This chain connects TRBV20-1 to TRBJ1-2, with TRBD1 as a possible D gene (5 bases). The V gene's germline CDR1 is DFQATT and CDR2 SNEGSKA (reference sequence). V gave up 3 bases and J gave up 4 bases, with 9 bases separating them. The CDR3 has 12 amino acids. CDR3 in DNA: TGCAGTGCTAGTGGCGGGGCCTATGGCTACACCTTC. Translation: CSASGGAYGYTF.

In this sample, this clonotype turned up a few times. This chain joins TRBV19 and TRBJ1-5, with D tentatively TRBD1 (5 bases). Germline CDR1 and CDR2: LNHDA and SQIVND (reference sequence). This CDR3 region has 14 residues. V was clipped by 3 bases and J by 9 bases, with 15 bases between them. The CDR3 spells CASSMEQAYGPQHF. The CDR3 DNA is TGTGCCAGTAGTATGGAACAGGCCTATGGGCCCCAGCATTTT.

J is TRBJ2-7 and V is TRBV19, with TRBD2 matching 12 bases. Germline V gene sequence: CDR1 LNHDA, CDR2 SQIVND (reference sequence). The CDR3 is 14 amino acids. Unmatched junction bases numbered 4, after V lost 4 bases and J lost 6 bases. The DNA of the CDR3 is TGTGCCAGTAGTACGACTAGCGGGAGAGGCGAGCAGTACTTC. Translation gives CASSTTSGRGEQYF.

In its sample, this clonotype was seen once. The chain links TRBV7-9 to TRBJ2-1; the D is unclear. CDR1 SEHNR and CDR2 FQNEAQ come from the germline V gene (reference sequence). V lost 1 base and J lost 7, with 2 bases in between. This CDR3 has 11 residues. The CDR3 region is CASSLENEQFF. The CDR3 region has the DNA TGTGCCAGCAGCTTAGAGAATGAGCAGTTCTTC.

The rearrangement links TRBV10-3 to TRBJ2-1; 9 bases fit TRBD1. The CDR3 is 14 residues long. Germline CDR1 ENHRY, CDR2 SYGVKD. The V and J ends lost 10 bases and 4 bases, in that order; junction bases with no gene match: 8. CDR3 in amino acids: CATQLDRGYNEQFF. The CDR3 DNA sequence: TGTGCCACTCAGCTAGACAGGGGGTACAATGAGCAGTTCTTC.

In DNA form, the CDR3 reads TGTGCCAGCAGTGTATACGGCGGCGCCACCGGGGAGCTGTTTTTT. This codes for CASSVYGGATGELFF. The V and J genes are TRBV6-4 and TRBJ2-2; D is uncertain. The V end was cut by 4 bases, the J end by 4 bases, with 13 bases between. CDR3 length equals 15 residues. In germline, CDR1 is MRHNA, CDR2 SNTAGT.

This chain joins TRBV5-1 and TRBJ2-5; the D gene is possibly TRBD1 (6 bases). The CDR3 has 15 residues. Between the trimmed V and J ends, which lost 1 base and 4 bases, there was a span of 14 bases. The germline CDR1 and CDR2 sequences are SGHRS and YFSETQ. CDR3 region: CASSLLGGGGETQYF. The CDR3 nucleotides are TGCGCCAGCAGCTTGCTTGGGGGCGGAGGAGAGACCCAGTACTTC.

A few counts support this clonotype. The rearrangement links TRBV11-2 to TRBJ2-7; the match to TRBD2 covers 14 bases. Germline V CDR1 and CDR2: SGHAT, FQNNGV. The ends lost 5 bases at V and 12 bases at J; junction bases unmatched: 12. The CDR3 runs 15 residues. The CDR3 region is CASSRQGLAGERRYF. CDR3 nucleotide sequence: TGTGCCAGCAGCCGACAGGGACTAGCGGGAGAGCGAAGGTACTTC.

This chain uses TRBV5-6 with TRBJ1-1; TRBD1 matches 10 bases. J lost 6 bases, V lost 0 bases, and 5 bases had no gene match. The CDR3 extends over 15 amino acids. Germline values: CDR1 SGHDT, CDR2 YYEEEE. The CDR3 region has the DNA TGTGCCAGCAGCTTGGAATGGACAGGGGGTCCTGAAGCTTTCTTT. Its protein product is CASSLEWTGGPEAFF.

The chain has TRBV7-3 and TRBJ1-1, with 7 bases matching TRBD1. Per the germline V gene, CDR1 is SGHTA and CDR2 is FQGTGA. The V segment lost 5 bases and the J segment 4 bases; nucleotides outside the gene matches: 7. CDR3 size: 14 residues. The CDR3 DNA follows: TGTGCCAGCAGCGACGCAGGGGGTAGCACTGAAGCTTTCTTT. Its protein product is CASSDAGGSTEAFF.

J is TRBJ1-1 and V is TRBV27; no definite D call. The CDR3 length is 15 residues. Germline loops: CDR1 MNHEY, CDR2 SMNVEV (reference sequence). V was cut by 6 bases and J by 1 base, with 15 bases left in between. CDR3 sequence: CASRLARLTNTEAFF. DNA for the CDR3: TGTGCCAGCAGACTCGCCCGGCTTACGAACACTGAAGCTTTCTTT.

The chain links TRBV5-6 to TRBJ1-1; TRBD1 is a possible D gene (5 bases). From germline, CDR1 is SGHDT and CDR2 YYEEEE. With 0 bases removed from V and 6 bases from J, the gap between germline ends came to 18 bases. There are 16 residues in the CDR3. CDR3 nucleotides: TGTGCCAGCAGCTTGGGGACCCGCAGGGCGGTGGCTGAAGCTTTCTTT. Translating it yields CASSLGTRRAVAEAFF.

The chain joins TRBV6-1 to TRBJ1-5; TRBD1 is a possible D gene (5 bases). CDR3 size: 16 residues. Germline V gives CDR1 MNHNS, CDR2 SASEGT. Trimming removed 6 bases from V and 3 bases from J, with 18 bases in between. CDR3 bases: TGTGCCAGCAGGACGCATGGGGGAGGTGACAATCAGCCCCAGCATTTT. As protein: CASRTHGGGDNQPQHF.

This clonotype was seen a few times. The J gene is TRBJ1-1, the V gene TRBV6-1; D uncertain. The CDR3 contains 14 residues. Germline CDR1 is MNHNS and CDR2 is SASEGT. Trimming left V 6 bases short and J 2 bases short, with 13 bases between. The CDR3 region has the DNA TGTGCCAGCAGGGAATTTGAGATAAACACTGAAGCTTTCTTT. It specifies CASREFEINTEAFF.

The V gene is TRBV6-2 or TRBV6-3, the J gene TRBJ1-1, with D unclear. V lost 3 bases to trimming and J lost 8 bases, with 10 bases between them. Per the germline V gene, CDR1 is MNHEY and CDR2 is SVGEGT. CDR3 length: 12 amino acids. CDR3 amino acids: CASSYQEREAFF. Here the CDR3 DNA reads TGTGCCAGCAGTTATCAGGAGCGCGAAGCTTTCTTT.

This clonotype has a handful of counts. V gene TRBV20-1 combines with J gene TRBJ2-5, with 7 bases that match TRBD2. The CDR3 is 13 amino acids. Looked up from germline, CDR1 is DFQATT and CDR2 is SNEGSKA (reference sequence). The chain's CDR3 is CSLLLGGRKTQYF. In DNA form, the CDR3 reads TGCAGCCTGTTGCTTGGCGGGAGAAAGACCCAGTACTTC.

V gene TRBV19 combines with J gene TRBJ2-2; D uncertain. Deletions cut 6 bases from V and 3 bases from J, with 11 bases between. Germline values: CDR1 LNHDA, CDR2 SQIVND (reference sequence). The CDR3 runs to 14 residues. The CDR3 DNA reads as TGTGCCAGTAGCGATGAGGTACACACCGGGGAGCTGTTTTTT. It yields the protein CASSDEVHTGELFF.

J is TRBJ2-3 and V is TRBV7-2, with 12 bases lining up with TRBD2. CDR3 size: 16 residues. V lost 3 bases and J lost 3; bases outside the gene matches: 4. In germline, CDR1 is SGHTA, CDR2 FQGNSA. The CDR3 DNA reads TGTGCCAGCAGCTTTTCGACTAGCGGGAGTACAGATACGCAGTATTTT. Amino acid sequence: CASSFSTSGSTDTQYF.

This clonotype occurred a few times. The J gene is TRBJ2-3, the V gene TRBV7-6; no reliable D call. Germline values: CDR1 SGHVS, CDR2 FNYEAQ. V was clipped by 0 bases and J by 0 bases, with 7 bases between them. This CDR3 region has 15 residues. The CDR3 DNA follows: TGTGCCAGCAGCTTAGCCTGGGCTAGCACAGATACGCAGTATTTT. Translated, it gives CASSLAWASTDTQYF.

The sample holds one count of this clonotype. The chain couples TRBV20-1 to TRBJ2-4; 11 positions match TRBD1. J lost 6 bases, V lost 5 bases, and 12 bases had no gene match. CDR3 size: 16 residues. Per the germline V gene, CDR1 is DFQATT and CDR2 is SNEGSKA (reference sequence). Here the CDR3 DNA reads TGCAGTGCTCAGTCCGGGACAGGGGGATCAGGAAACATTCAGTACTTC. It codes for CSAQSGTGGSGNIQYF.

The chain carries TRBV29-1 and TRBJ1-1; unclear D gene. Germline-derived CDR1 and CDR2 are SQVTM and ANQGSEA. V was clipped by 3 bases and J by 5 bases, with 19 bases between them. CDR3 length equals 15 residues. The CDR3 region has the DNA TGCAGCGTTGACTCCGGGCCGGGCGTTAGGACTGAAGCTTTCTTT. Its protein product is CSVDSGPGVRTEAFF.

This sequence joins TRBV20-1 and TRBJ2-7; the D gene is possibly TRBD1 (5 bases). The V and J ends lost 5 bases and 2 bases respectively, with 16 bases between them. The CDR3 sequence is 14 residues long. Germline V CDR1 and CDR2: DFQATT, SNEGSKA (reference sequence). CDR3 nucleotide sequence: TGCAGTGCTTCCCGTCCCGACAGCACCTACGAGCAGTACTTC. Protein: CSASRPDSTYEQYF.

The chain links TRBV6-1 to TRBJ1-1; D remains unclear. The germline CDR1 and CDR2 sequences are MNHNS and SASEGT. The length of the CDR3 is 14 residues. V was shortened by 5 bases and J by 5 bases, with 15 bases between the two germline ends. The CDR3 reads CASSINREETEAFF. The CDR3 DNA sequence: TGTGCCAGCAGTATAAACCGGGAGGAAACTGAAGCTTTCTTT.